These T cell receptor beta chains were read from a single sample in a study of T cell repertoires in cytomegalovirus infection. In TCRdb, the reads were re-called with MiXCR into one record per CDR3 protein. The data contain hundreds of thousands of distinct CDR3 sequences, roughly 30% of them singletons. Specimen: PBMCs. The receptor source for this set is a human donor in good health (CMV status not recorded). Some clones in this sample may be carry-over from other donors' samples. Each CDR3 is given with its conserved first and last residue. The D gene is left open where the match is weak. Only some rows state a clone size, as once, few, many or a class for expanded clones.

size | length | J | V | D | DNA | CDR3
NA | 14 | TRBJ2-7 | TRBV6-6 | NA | TGTGCCAGCAGTAACGACAGGGACTCCTACGATCAGTACTTC | CASSNDRDSYDQYF
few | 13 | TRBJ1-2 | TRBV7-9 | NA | TGTGCCAGCAGCTTAGCGTGGGGGGACGGCTACACCTTC | CASSLAWGDGYTF
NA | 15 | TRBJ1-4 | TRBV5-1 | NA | TGCGCCAGCAGCCCGGCGGGCAGGGACAATGAAAAACTGTTTTTT | CASSPAGRDNEKLFF
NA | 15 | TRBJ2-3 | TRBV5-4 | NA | TGTGCCAGCAGCCCGGACTTGGCTAGCACAGATACGCAGTATTTT | CASSPDLASTDTQYF
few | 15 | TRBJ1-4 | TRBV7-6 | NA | TGTGCCAGCAGCGCAGATCAGGGGACTAATGAAAAACTGTTTTTT | CASSADQGTNEKLFF
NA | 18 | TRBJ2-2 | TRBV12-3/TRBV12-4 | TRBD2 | TGTGCCAGCAGTCCCCGGGTCCGGTTGGGACTAAACACCGGGGAGCTGTTTTTT | CASSPRVRLGLNTGELFF
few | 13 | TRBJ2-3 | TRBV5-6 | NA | TGTGCCAGCAGCTTGGGCAGGGCAGATACGCAGTATTTT | CASSLGRADTQYF
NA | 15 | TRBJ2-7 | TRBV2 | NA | TGTGCCAGCAGGAGCCTTGGGCAGGGTCCCTACGAGCAGTACTTC | CASRSLGQGPYEQYF
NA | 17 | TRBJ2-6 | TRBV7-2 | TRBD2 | TGTGTCAGCAGCCGGCGGGGGGCGGACTCTGGGGCCAACGTCCTGACTTTC | CVSSRRGADSGANVLTF
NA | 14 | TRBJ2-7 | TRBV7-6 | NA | TGTGCCAGCAGCTTAGGGGACACCTCCTACGAGCAGTACTTC | CASSLGDTSYEQYF
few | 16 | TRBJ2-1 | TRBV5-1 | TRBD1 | TGCGCCAGCAGCCTCACCGACAGGGGGCTTTACAATGAGCAGTTCTTC | CASSLTDRGLYNEQFF
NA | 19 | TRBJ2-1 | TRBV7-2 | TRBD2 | TGTGCCAGCAGCTTCAGGGGGGCTAGCGGGGGGGCGCCTTACAATGAGCAGTTCTTC | CASSFRGASGGAPYNEQFF
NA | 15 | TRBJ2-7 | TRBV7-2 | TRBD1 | TGTGCCAGCAGCCGTCGACAGGGCCTTTCCTACGAGCAGTACTTC | CASSRRQGLSYEQYF
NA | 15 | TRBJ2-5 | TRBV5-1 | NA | TGCGCCAGCAGCTTGGCGGACGGCTTCCAAGAGACCCAGTACTTC | CASSLADGFQETQYF
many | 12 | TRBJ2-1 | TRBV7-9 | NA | TGTGCCAGCAGCTTAGTGCAGAATGAGCAGTTCTTC | CASSLVQNEQFF
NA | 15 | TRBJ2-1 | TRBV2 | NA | TGTGCCAGCGGATCCGAGCGGGTCCCCTACAATGAGCAGTTCTTC | CASGSERVPYNEQFF
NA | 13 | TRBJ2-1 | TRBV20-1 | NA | TGCAGTGCTACTGCTAGGAGGTACAATGAGCAGTTCTTC | CSATARRYNEQFF
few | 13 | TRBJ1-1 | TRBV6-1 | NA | TGTGCCAGCAGTCCTCAGGACCGCCAGGAAGCTTTCTTT | CASSPQDRQEAFF
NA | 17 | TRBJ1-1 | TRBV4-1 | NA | TGCTCCAGCAGCCAAGATGAGATAAGGGGATGGAACACTGAAGCTTTCTTT | CSSSQDEIRGWNTEAFF
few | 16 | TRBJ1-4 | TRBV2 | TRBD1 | TGTGCCAGCAGTGAAGGGGACAGGGGAGGAAATGAAAAACTGTTTTTT | CASSEGDRGGNEKLFF
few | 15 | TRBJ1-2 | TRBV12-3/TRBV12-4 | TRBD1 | TGTGCCAGCAGTTTACGACAGGGATATTCGTATGGCTACACCTTC | CASSLRQGYSYGYTF
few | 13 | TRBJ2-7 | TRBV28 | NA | TGTGCCAGCAGTTTCCAGGACAGCTACGAGCAGTACTTC | CASSFQDSYEQYF
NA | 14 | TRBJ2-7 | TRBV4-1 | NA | TGCGCCAGCAGCCGAGGACTAATACCCTACGAGCAGTACTTC | CASSRGLIPYEQYF
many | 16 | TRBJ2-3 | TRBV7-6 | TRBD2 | TGTGCCAGCAGCTTAGAGACTAGCGGGGGCGCAGATACGCAGTATTTT | CASSLETSGGADTQYF
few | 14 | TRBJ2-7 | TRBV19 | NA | TGTGCCAGTAGTGCCACACAGGGAGGCTACGAGCAGTACTTC | CASSATQGGYEQYF
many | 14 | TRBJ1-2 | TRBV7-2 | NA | TGTGCCAGCAGCTTAGGGCAGGGCAACTATGGCTACACCTTC | CASSLGQGNYGYTF
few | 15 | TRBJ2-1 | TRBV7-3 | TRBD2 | TGTGCCAGCAGCTTACAGCTAGCGGGGACTAGTGAGCAGTTCTTC | CASSLQLAGTSEQFF
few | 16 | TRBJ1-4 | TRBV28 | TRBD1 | TGTGCCAGCAGTTCCCTCGGACAGGGGGAGAATGAAAAACTGTTTTTT | CASSSLGQGENEKLFF
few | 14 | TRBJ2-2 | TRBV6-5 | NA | TGTGCCAGCAGTCTAGTACAGGGAGCCGGGGAGCTGTTTTTT | CASSLVQGAGELFF
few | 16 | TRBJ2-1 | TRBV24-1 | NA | TGTGCCACCAGTGACGCTGGACAGAACCTCGGGAAAGAGCAGTTCTTC | CATSDAGQNLGKEQFF
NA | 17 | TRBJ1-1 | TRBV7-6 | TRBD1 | TGTGCCAGCGGGGGTACGGGACAGCTCTTTAAGTTCCCTGAAGCTTTCTTT | CASGGTGQLFKFPEAFF
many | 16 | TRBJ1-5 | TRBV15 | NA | TGTGCCACCAGCAGAGAGGTTGCAGGGATTCGTCAGCCCCAGCATTTT | CATSREVAGIRQPQHF
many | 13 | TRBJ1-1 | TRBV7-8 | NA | TGTGCCAGCAGCCCTACTGCTAGATCTGAAGCTTTCTTT | CASSPTARSEAFF